Sequencing of this T cell receptor (beta chain) was carried out in a study of T cell clonality in common variable immunodeficiency. Findings of the study overall: Compared with controls, CVID subjects had fewer shared TCRbeta clones. TCRbeta clonality was increased in CVID versus healthy controls. What drives increased CVID clonality needs T cell subpopulation sequencing.

Sequencing was performed with immunoSEQ multiplex PCR; in TCRdb, only in-frame clones are kept and a portion is missing. This repertoire holds 30,000 to 45,000 clones, and none appear only once. This clone was detected a few times. Its antigen is unknown. This CDR3 is also generated by other DNA sequences in the sample. Blood samples were heparinized, about 4.5 to 8 ml per donor. The source is a person aged 18 to 75 in good health. The source material was peripheral blood mononuclear cells.

The CDR3 protein is CASSLRQGVTDTYTF. CDR3 DNA, as far as it was read: TGTGCCAGCAGCCTAAGACAGGGGGTCACAGATACA. The gene calls are TRBV7-9 and TRBJ1-2; 9 bases map to TRBD1. Read sequence stops 3 residues before the CDR3 end, and the germline J gene provides the missing end. CDR1 is SEHNR and CDR2 is FQNEAQ in the germline V gene (reference sequence). This CDR3 is built from 15 residues.